This passage covers 4 T cell receptor beta chains from one sample sequenced in a study of blood T cell repertoires in COVID-19. Sequencing used immunoSEQ multiplex PCR; TCRdb keeps in-frame clones, though not all of them. The data show roughly 36,000 clones, 75% to 85% seen once. The sequencing input was peripheral blood. These receptors were taken from a human donor in a cohort sampled during active COVID-19.

The V gene is TRBV4-2, the J gene TRBJ2-2; TRBD2 matches 10 bases. This CDR3 comprises 16 residues. Germline values: CDR1 LGHNA, CDR2 YNFKEQ. The junction had 2 bases not matched to a gene; V was cut back by 1 base and J by 3 bases. Written as DNA, the CDR3 is TGTGCCAGCAGCCAAGCTCTAGCGGGGGACACCGGGGAGCTGTTTTTT. Its protein is CASSQALAGDTGELFF.

This chain links TRBV7-9 with TRBJ1-1; maybe TRBD1 (6 bases). This CDR3 has 14 amino acids. The germline V gene has CDR1 SEHNR and CDR2 FQNEAQ (reference sequence). Trimming took off 6 bases at V and 4 bases at J, with 15 bases between the two ends. CDR3 in amino acids: CASSRTGTTTEAFF. The CDR3 bases are TGTGCCAGCAGTCGCACCGGGACAACCACTGAAGCTTTCTTT. The complete variable domain, with remaining parts taken from reference TRBV7-9 and TRBJ1-1, reads DTGVSQNPRHKITKRGQNVTFRCDPISEHNRLYWYRQTLGQGPEFLTYFQNEAQLEKSRLLSDRFSAERPKGSFSTLEIQRTEQGDSAMYLCASSRTGTTTEAFFGQGTRLTVV.

This chain joins TRBV10-2 and TRBJ1-5; perhaps TRBD1 as D (5 bases). Trimming removed 0 bases from V and 12 bases from J, with 12 bases in between. There are 13 residues in the CDR3. Germline-derived CDR1 and CDR2 are WSHSY and SAAADI. The CDR3 loop is CASSESAQGHQHF. The DNA for the CDR3 is TGCGCCAGCAGTGAGTCGGCTCAGGGTCACCAGCATTTT.

The rearrangement joins TRBV6-2 or TRBV6-3 to TRBJ2-5; TRBD2 agrees at 9 bases. Germline trimming cut 7 bases from V and 3 bases from J; bases unmatched to any gene: 18. This CDR3 has 18 residues. Germline CDR1 MNHEY, CDR2 SVGEGT. CDR3 coding DNA: TGTGCCAGCACCCCAAGGCGGGGGGGCCTTATTGGGAAAGAGACCCAGTACTTC. Encoded protein: CASTPRRGGLIGKETQYF.